The clone carrying this T cell receptor (beta chain) has at least ten counts. This sample is part of a study of spatial heterogeneity in lung cancer. About the research overall: Detection consistently yielded more beta chains than alpha chains. For the average unique TCR and UMI combination, more than 8.5 occurrences appeared in raw reads.

Every cDNA TCR molecule received its own unique molecular identifier. MiXCR, run by TCRdb on the 5' RACE reads, gives a single entry per CDR3 protein. The sample carries 39,000 or so distinct CDR3 sequences, just over 3% recorded once. Time point denoted: sample taken at primary tumor resection. The material sequenced was normal lung tissue next to the tumor, taken at surgery. This TCR came from a male donor with early-stage non-small cell lung cancer.

CDR3 bases: TGTGCCAGCAGTTACGAAGAGACCCAGTACTTC. It translates to CASSYEETQYF. The V and J genes are TRBV6-2 or TRBV6-3 and TRBJ2-5; no definite D call. Trimming took off 2 bases at V and 3 bases at J, with 1 base between the two ends. The length of the CDR3 is 11 residues. Germline values: CDR1 MNHEY, CDR2 SVGEGT.